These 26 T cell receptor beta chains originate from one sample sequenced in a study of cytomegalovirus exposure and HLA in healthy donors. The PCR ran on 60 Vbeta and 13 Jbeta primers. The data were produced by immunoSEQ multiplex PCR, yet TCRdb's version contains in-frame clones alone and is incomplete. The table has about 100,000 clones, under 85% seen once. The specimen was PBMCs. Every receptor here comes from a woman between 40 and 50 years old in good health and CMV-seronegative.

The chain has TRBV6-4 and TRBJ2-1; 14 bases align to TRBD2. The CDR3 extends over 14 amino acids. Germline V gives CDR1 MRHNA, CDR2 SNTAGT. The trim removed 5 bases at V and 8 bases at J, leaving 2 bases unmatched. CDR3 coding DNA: TGTGCCAGCAGTCGACTAGCGGGGGGGCATGAGCAGTTCTTC. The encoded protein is CASSRLAGGHEQFF.

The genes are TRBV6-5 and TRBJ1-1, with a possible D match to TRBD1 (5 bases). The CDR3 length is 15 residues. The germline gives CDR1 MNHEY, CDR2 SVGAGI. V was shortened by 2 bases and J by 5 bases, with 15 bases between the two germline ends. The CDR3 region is CASSYKDGEGTEAFF. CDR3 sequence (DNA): TGTGCCAGCAGTTACAAAGACGGGGAGGGGACTGAAGCTTTCTTT.

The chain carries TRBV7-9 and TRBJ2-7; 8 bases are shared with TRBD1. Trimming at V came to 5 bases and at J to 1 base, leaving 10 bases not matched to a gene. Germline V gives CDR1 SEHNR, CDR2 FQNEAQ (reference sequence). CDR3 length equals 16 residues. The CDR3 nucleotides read TGTGCCAGCAGCCCGAGGACAGGGAGAGGTTCCTACGAGCAGTACTTC. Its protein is CASSPRTGRGSYEQYF.

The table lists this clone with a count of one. CDR3 amino acids: CASSLAGSSYNEQFF. The CDR3 nucleotides are TGTGCCAGCAGTTTAGCGGGAAGCTCCTACAATGAGCAGTTCTTC. This chain uses TRBV28 with TRBJ2-1, with D perhaps matching TRBD2 (6 bases). The CDR3 consists of 15 residues. CDR1 and CDR2 (germline): MDHEN, SYDVKM. V lost 2 bases, J lost 0 bases, and 8 bases lay in between.

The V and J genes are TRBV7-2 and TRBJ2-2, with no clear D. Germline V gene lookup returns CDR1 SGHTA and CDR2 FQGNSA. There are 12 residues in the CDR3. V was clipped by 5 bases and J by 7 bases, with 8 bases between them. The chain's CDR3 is CASSPGVGELFF. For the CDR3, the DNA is TGTGCCAGCAGCCCCGGTGTCGGGGAGCTGTTTTTT. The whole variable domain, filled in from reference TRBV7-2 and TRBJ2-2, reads GAGVSQSPSNKVTEKGKDVELRCDPISGHTALYWYRQSLGQGLEFLIYFQGNSAPDKSGLPSDRFSAERTGGSVSTLTIQRTQQEDSAVYLCASSPGVGELFFGEGSRLTVL.

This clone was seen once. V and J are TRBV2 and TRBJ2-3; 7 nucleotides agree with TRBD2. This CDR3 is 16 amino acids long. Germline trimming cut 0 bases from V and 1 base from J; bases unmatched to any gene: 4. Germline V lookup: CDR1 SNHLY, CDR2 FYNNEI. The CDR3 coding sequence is TGTGCCAGCAGTGAAGCGCTGGCGGGGGGCACAGATACGCAGTATTTT. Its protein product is CASSEALAGGTDTQYF.

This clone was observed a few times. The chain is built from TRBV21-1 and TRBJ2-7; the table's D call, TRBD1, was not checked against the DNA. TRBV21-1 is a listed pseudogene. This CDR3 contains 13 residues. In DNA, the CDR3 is TGTGCCAGCAGCATAGGACACCCCTACCAGCAGTACTTC. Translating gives CASSIGHPYQQYF.

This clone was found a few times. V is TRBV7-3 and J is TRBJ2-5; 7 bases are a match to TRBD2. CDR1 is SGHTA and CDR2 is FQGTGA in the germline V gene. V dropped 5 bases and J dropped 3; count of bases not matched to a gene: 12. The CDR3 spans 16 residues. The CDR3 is CASSRNARGVKETQYF. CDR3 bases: TGTGCCAGCAGCCGTAACGCCCGGGGGGTCAAAGAGACCCAGTACTTC. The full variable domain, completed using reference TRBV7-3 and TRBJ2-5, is GAGVSQTPSNKVTEKGKYVELRCDPISGHTALYWYRQSLGQGPEFLIYFQGTGAADDSGLPNDRFFAVRPEGSVSTLKIQRTERGDSAVYLCASSRNARGVKETQYFGPGTRLLVL.

CDR3: CASRWGQGNQPQHF. Here the CDR3 DNA reads TGTGCCAGTAGATGGGGACAGGGCAATCAGCCCCAGCATTTT. The chain employs TRBV19 and TRBJ1-5, with 8 bases that match TRBD1. The CDR3 runs 14 residues. Germline V CDR1 and CDR2: LNHDA, SQIVND (reference sequence). Trimming at V came to 6 bases and at J to 2 bases, leaving 3 bases not matched to a gene.

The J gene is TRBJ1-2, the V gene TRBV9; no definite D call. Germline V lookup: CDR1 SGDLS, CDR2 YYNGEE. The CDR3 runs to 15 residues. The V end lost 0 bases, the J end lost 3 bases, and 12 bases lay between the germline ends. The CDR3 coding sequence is TGTGCCAGCAGCGTAGATGTCGAGGGCTACTATGGCTACACCTTC. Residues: CASSVDVEGYYGYTF. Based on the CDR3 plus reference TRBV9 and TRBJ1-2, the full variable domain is DSGVTQTPKHLITATGQRVTLRCSPRSGDLSVYWYQQSLDQGLQFLIQYYNGEERAKGNILERFSAQQFPDLHSELNLSSLELGDSALYFCASSVDVEGYYGYTFGSGTRLTVV.

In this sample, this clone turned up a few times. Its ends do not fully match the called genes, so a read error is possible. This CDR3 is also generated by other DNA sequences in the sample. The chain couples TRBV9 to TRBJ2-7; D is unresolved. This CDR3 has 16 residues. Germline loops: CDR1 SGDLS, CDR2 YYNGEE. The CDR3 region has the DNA TGCGCCAGCAGCGTGATGGAGAAAGCAATAAGTTACGAGCAGTACTTT. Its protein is CASSVMEKAISYEQYF.

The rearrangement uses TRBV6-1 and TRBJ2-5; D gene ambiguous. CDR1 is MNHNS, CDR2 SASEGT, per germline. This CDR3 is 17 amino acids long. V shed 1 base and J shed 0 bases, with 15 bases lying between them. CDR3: CASSEEKVAEYQETQYF. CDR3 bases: TGTGCCAGCAGTGAAGAGAAGGTAGCTGAGTACCAAGAGACCCAGTACTTC.

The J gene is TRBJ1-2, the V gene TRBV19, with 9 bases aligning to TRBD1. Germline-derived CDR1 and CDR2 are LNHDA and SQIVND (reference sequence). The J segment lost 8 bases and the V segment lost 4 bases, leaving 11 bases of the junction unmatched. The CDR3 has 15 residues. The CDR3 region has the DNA TGTGCCAGTAGTACGGACACCGGGACAGGGTTCGGCTACACCTTC. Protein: CASSTDTGTGFGYTF. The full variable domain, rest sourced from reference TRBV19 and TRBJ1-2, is DGGITQSPKYLFRKEGQNVTLSCEQNLNHDAMYWYRQDPGQGLRLIYYSQIVNDFQKGDIAEGYSVSREKKESFPLTVTSAQKNPTAFYLCASSTDTGTGFGYTFGSGTRLTVV.

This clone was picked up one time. The CDR3 loop reads CASSLYPGTYEQYF. DNA for the CDR3: TGTGCCAGCAGTTTATATCCGGGTACCTACGAGCAGTACTTC. V is TRBV27 and J is TRBJ2-7; unclear D gene. Trimming cost V 1 base and J 2 bases, with 9 bases left between them. The germline V gene encodes CDR1 MNHEY and CDR2 SMNVEV (reference sequence). The CDR3 has 14 amino acids.

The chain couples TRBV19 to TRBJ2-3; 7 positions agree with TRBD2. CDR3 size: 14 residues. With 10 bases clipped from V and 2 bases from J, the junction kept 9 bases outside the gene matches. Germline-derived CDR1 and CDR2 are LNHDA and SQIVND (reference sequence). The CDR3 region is CATRRTRDTDTQYF. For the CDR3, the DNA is TGTGCCACTCGTAGGACTAGGGACACAGATACGCAGTATTTT.

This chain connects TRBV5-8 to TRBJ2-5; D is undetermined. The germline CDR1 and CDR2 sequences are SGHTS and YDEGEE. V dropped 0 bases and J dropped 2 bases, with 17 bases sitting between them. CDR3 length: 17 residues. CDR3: CASSLGMGDRPQETQYF. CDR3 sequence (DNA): TGTGCCAGCAGCTTGGGGATGGGCGACCGACCGCAAGAGACCCAGTACTTC.

The CDR3 nucleotides are TGTGCCAGTAGTATAGAAGCCCAGGGCCGATACGAGCAGTACTTC. Protein: CASSIEAQGRYEQYF. The J gene is TRBJ2-7, the V gene TRBV19, with D possibly being TRBD1 (5 bases). The V gene's germline CDR1 is LNHDA and CDR2 SQIVND (reference sequence). CDR3 size: 15 residues. Between the trimmed V and J ends, which lost 0 bases and 4 bases, there was a span of 13 bases. The full variable domain, its missing parts supplied by reference TRBV19 and TRBJ2-7, is DGGITQSPKYLFRKEGQNVTLSCEQNLNHDAMYWYRQDPGQGLRLIYYSQIVNDFQKGDIAEGYSVSREKKESFPLTVTSAQKNPTAFYLCASSIEAQGRYEQYFGPGTRLTVT.

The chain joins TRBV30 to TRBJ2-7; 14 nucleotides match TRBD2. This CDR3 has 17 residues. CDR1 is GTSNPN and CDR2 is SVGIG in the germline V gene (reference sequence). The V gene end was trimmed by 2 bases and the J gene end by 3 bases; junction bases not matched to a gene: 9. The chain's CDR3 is CAWSQGLAGAVSYEQYF. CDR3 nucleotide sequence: TGTGCCTGGAGTCAGGGACTAGCGGGAGCTGTTAGCTACGAGCAGTACTTC. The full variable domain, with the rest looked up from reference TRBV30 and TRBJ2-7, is SQTIHQWPATLVQPVGSPLSLECTVEGTSNPNLYWYRQAAGRGLQLLFYSVGIGQISSEVPQNLSASRPQDRQFILSSKKLLLSDSGFYLCAWSQGLAGAVSYEQYFGPGTRLTVT.

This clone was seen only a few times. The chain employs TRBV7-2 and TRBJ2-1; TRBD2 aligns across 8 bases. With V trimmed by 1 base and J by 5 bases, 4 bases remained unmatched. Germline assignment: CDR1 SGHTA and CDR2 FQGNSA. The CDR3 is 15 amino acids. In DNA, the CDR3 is TGTGCCAGCAGCTTAGATGGGACTAGGGACAATGAGCAGTTCTTC. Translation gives CASSLDGTRDNEQFF.

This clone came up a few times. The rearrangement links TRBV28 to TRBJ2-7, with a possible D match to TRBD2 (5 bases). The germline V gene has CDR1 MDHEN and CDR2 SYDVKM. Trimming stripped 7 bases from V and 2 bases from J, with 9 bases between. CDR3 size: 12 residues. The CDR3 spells CASTGVTYEQYF. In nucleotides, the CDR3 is TGTGCCAGCACCGGGGTTACCTACGAGCAGTACTTC.

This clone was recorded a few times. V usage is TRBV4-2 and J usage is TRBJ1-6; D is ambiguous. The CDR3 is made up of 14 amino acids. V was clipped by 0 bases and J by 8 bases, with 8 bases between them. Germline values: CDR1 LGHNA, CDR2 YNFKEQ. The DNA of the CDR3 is TGTGCCAGCAGCCAAGACCGGGTCGATTCACCCCTCCACTTT. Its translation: CASSQDRVDSPLHF.

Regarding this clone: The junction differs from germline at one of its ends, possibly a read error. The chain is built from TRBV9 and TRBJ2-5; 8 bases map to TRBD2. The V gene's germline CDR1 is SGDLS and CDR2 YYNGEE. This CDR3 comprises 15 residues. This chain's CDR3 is CASSAAGGAFMTQHF. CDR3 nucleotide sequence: TGTGCCAGCAGCGCTGCGGGGGGCGCGTTTATGACCCAGCACTTC.

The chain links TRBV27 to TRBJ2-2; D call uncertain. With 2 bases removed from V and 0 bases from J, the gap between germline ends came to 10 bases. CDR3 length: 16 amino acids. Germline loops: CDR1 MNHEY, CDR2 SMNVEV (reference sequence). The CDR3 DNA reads TGTGCCAGCAGTTTAACGACAACCGCGAACACCGGGGAGCTGTTTTTT. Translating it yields CASSLTTTANTGELFF.

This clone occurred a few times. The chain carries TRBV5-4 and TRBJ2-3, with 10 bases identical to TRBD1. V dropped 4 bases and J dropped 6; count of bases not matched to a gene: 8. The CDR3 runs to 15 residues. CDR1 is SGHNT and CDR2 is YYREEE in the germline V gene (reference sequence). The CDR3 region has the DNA TGTGCCAGCAGCCGAGGACAGGGGGGGGCGGATACGCAGTATTTT. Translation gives CASSRGQGGADTQYF.

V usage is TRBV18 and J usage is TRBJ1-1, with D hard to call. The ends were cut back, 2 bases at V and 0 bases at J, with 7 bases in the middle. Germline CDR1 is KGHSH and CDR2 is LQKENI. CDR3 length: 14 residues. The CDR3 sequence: CASSPAVMNTEAFF. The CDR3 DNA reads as TGTGCCAGCTCACCAGCGGTTATGAACACTGAAGCTTTCTTT.

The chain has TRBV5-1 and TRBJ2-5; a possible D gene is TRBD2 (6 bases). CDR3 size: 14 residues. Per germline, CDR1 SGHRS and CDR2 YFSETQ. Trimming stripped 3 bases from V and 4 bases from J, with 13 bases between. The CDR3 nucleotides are TGCGCCAGCAGCTCGACGACTAGTGCAGAGACCCAGTACTTC. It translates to CASSSTTSAETQYF.